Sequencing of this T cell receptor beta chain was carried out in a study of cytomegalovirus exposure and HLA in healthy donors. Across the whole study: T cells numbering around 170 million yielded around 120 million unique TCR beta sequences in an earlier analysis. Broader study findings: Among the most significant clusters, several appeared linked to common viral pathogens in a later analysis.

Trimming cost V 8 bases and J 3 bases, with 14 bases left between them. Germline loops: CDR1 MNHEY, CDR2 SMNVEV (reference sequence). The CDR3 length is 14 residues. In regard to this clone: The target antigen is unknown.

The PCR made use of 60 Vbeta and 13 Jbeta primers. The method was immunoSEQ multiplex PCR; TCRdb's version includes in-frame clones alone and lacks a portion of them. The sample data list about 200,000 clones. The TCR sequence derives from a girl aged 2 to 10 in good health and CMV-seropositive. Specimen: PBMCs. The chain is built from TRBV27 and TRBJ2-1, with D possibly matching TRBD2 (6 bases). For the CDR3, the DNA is TGTGCCAGCCAAGAACGGGGACTCTACAATGAGCAGTTCTTC. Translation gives CASQERGLYNEQFF.